The entry below describes one TCR beta chain. The data originate from a study of blood T cell repertoires in COVID-19. The J segment lost 2 bases and the V segment lost 6 bases, leaving 2 bases of the junction unmatched. CDR1 is ENHRY and CDR2 is SYGVKD in the germline V gene. The CDR3 extends over 13 amino acids. Libraries were prepared by immunoSEQ multiplex PCR; TCRdb keeps only in-frame clonotypes and omits some of them. The data contain some 250,000 clones, 82% of them singletons. Before being deemed recovered, Cohort 3 donors had two negative PCRs, clearance, or symptom resolution. Sequenced material: PBMCs or T cells enriched from blood (not recorded which). This chain connects TRBV10-3 to TRBJ2-5; 8 nucleotides align to TRBD1. The receptor comes from a man in his forties who had recovered from COVID-19. CDR3 DNA: TGTGCCATCAGAGACAGGGGTCAAGAGACCCAGTACTTC. As protein: CAIRDRGQETQYF.